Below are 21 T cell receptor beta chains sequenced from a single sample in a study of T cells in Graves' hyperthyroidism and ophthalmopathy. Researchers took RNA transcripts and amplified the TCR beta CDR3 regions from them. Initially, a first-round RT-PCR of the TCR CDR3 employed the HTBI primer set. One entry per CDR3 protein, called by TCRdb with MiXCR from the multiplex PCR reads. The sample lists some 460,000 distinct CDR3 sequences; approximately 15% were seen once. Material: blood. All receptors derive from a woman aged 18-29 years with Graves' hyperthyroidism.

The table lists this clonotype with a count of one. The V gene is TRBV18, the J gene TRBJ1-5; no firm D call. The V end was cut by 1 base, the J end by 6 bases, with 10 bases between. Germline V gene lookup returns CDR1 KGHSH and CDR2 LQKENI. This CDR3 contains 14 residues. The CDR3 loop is CASSPQGISQPQHF. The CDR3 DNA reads TGTGCCAGCTCACCACAGGGAATAAGTCAGCCCCAGCATTTT.

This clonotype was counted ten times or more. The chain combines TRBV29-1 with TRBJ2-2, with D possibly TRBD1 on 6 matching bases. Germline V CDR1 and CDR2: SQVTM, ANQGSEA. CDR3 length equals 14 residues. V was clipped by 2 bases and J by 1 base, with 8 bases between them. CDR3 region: CSVEQGQNTGELFF. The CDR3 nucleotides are TGCAGCGTTGAACAGGGGCAGAACACCGGGGAGCTGTTTTTT.

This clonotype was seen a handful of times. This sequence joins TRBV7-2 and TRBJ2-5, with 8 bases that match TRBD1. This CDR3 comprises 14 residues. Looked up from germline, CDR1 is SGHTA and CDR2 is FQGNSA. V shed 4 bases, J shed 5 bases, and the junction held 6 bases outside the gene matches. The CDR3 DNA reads TGTGCCAGCAGCTCCAACAGGGGGTGGGAGACCCAGTACTTC. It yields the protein CASSSNRGWETQYF.

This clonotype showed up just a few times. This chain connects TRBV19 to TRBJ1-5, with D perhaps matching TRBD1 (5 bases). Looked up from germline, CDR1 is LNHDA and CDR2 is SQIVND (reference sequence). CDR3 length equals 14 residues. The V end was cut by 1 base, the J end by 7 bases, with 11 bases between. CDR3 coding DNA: TGTGCCAGTAGTATAGTTAGGGGAGGGCAGCCCCAGCATTTT. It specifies CASSIVRGGQPQHF.

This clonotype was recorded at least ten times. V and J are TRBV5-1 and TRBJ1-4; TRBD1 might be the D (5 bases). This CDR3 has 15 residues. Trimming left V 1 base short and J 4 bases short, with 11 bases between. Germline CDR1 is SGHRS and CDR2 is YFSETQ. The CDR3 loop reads CASSLTGRDNEKLFF. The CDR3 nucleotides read TGCGCCAGCAGCTTGACGGGGCGGGATAATGAAAAACTGTTTTTT.

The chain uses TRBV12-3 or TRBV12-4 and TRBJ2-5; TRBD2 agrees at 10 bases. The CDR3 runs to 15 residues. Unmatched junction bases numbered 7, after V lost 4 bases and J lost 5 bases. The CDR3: CASSWQAGGGETQYF. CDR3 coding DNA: TGTGCCAGCAGTTGGCAAGCGGGGGGGGGTGAGACCCAGTACTTC.

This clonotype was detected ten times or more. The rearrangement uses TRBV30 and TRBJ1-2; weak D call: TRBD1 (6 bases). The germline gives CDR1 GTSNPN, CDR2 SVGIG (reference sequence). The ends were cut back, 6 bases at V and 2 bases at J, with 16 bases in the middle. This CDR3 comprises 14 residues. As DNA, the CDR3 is TGTGCCTGCCGGGGAAGGGGGGTCAACTATGGCTACACCTTC. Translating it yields CACRGRGVNYGYTF.

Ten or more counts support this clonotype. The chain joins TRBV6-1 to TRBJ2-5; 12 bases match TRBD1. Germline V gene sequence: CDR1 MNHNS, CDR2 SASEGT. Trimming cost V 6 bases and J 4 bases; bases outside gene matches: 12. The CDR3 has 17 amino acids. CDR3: CASSPVRDRGRGETQYF. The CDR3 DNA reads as TGTGCCAGCAGCCCTGTCCGGGACAGGGGGCGCGGAGAGACCCAGTACTTC.

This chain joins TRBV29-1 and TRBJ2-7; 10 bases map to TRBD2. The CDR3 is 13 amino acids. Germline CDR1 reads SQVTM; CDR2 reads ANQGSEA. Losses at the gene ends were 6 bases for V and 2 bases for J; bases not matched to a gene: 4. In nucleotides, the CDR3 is TGCAGCGTGGGGACTAGCGAGACCTACGAGCAGTACTTC. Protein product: CSVGTSETYEQYF.

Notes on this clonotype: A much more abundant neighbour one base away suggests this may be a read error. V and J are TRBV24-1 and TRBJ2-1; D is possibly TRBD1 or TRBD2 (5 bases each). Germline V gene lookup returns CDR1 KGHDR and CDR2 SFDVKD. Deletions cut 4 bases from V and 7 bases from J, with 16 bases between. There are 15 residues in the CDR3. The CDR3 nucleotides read TGTGCCACCAGTGACGTGGCGAGAGGGGAGAATGAGCAGTTCTTC. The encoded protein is CATSDVARGENEQFF.

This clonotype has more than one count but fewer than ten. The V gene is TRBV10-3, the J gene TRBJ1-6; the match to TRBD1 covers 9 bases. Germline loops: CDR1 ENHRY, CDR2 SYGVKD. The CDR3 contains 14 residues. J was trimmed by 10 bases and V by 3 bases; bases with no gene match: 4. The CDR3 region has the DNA TGTGCCATCAGTGATACAGGGGGCTTATCACCCCTCCACTTT. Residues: CAISDTGGLSPLHF.

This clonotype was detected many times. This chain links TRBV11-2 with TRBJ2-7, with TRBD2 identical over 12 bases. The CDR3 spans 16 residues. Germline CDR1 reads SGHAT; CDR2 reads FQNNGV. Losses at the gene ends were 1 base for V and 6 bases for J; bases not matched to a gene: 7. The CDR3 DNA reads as TGTGCCAGCAGCTTAGTTACGGCTAGCGGGAGGGTCGAGCAGTACTTC. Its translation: CASSLVTASGRVEQYF.

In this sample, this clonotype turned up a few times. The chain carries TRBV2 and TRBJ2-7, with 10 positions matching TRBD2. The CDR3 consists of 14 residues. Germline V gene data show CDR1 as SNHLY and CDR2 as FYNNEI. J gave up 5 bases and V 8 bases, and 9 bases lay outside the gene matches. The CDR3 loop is CASGGFSGGNEQYF. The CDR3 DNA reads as TGTGCCAGCGGGGGATTTAGCGGGGGGAACGAGCAGTACTTC.

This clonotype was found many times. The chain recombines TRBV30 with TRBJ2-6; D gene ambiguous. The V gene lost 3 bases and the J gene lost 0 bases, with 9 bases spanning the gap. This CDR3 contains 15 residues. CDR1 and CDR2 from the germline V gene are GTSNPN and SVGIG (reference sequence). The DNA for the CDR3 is TGTGCCTGGAGCCCCGACCTCTCTGGGGCCAACGTCCTGACTTTC. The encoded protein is CAWSPDLSGANVLTF.

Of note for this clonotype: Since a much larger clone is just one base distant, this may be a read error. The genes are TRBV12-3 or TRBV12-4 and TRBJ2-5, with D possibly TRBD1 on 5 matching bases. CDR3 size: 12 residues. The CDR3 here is CASNSGKETHYF. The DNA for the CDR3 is TGTGCCAGCAACTCAGGGAAAGAGACCCACTACTTC.

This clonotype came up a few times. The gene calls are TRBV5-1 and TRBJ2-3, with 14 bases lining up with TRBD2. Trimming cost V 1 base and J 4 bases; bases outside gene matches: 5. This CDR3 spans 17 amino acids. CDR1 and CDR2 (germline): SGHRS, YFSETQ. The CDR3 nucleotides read TGCGCCAGCAGCTTGAGGGGACTAGCGGGAGTACCAGATACGCAGTATTTT. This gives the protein CASSLRGLAGVPDTQYF. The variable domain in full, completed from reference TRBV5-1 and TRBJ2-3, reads KAGVTQTPRYLIKTRGQQVTLSCSPISGHRSVSWYQQTPGQGLQFLFEYFSETQRNKGNFPGRFSGRQFSNSRSEMNVSTLELGDSALYLCASSLRGLAGVPDTQYFGPGTRLTVL.

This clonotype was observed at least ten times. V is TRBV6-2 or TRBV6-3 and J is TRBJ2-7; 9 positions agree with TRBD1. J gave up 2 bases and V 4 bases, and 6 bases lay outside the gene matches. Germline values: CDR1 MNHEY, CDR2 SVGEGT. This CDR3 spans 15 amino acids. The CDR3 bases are TGTGCCAGCAGTTTTACAGGGGGCAATACCTACGAGCAGTACTTC. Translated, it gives CASSFTGGNTYEQYF.

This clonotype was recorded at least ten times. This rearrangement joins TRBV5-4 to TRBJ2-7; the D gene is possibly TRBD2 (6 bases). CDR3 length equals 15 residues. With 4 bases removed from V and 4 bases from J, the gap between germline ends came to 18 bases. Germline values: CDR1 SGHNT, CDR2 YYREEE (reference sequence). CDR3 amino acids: CASSQTGTGLYEQYF. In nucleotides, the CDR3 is TGTGCCAGCAGCCAAACCGGGACTGGACTATACGAGCAGTACTTC.

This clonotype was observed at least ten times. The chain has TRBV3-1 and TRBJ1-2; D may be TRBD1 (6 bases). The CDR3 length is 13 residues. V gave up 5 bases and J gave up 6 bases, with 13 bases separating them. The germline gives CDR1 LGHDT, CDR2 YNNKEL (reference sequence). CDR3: CASSLDSTNGYTF. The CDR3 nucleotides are TGTGCCAGCAGCTTGGACAGTACGAATGGCTACACCTTC.

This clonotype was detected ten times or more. The CDR3 nucleotides read TGTGCCAGCAGTTTGGTGGGAGGCAATCAGCCCCAGCATTTT. As protein: CASSLVGGNQPQHF. The chain is built from TRBV12-3 or TRBV12-4 and TRBJ1-5, with no clear D. V was pared by 3 bases and J by 2 bases, with 8 bases between. CDR3 length: 14 residues.

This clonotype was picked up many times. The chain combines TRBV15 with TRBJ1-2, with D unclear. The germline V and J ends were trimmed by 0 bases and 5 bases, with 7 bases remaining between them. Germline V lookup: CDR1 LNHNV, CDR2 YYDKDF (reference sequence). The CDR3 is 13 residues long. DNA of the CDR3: TGTGCCACCAGCAGAGAAAGCCTGTATGGCTACACCTTC. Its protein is CATSRESLYGYTF.